The rows below give T cell receptor beta chains drawn from one sample of a study of response to subunit inactivated influenza vaccine. TCRdb redid the calling of the RT-PCR reads with MiXCR, one entry per CDR3 protein. Of a few hundred thousand distinct CDR3 sequences in the sample, less than 7.5% were seen once. Here the sequenced sample was PBMCs from blood, taken 23 months after vaccination. These receptors all stem from a man aged 45 to 75 who received an inactivated influenza vaccine. The conserved cysteine and the conserved F or W are not part of the CDR3 here. Each record gives: V gene, CDR3 protein.

TRBV12-3/TRBV12-4,ASSLWGTSGTDTQY
TRBV2,ASSNIARVKDTQY
TRBV10-2,ASWTGANQPQH
TRBV7-2,ASTQGIQETQY
TRBV29-1,SVAYGQGDTEAF
TRBV6-1,ASSPRDRGSNEQF
TRBV12-3/TRBV12-4,ASKLLNTGELF
TRBV7-9,ASYSNGEQF
TRBV5-6,ASSLSPSGTETQY
TRBV4-1,ASSQIPTRGDEQF
TRBV20-1,SARAVGTYEQY
TRBV18,ASSLVAAGSGANVLT
TRBV6-2/TRBV6-3,ASSYDGQVLLGANVLT
TRBV9,ASSVGAGESYEQY
TRBV6-5,ASSYSSRGTTPAKNIQY
TRBV7-2,ATTWSPANEQY
TRBV4-3,ASSLQLGGLAGVYEQY
TRBV20-1,SQGGGRQETQY
TRBV5-1,ASSLVGDIDEQF
TRBV6-6,ASSYGDNDGYT
TRBV7-2,ASSLIVPAGGYNEQF
TRBV12-3/TRBV12-4,ASSLAGRAGDHNEQF
TRBV27,ASSFSSGTTDTQY
TRBV20-1,SARDLRGLYEQY
TRBV10-3,AISWDRVYEQY
TRBV27,ASSQGPVLFQY
TRBV5-1,ASSQTGTGGEQY
TRBV3-1,ASSKTGTSVTGELF
TRBV18,ASSQGGLNYGYT
TRBV20-1,SASGQGPRNQPQH
TRBV12-3/TRBV12-4,ASSLRAGGYNEQF
TRBV2,ASSDAGGETQY
TRBV7-8,ASSMLSGHTTGELF
TRBV7-2,ASSFSTGKETQY
TRBV6-2/TRBV6-3,ASSYSLVTARQETQY
TRBV19,ASSESSGLAGGETQY
TRBV24-1,ATSDPTWDRGQQYTGELF
TRBV6-2/TRBV6-3,ASRNSSLSTNEKLF
TRBV6-5,ASSSTWGEETQY
TRBV5-1,ASSLQGALGEQY
TRBV20-1,SARDSSGGVTQY
TRBV7-2,ASSLAGGSDIY
TRBV10-3,AISQSREGSEQF
TRBV7-9,ASSSGAGGATDTQY
TRBV7-2,ASSLAGLAGVWYEQY
TRBV7-7,ASSSLAGERIQY
TRBV10-3,AISEDLHIQY
TRBV29-1,SVTPGGLGQPQH
TRBV5-1,ASSLAQVNTGELF
TRBV12-3/TRBV12-4,ASSLGTALVNTEAF
TRBV6-2/TRBV6-3,ASSFGLAGLRETQY
TRBV5-1,ASSLADGLSLNTEAF
TRBV27,ASTQDLGTDTQY
TRBV29-1,SVDPSGGAYEQF
TRBV28,ASSLVYNSPLH
TRBV2,ASRPAVNNEKLF
TRBV20-1,SAYPTAPYGYT
TRBV10-3,AISAREGYEQY
TRBV12-3/TRBV12-4,ASSLVRQGPYGYT
TRBV29-1,SVWDQTSSYEQY